This T cell receptor beta chain was identified in a study of shared clonotypes between healthy human individuals. Assay used: immunoSEQ multiplex PCR; TCRdb lists only in-frame clones, some missing. The repertoire includes over 950,000 clones, 60% to 80% of them detected once, and about 0.89% sits in the top ten. The sample consisted of memory CD4+ T cells from PBMCs. Subset specified: CD45RA-negative fraction. This TCR came from a man in his late teens or twenties in good health. Some clones in this sample may be carry-over from other donors' samples.

The CDR3 DNA is TGCGCCAGCAGCGTAGAGCCAGGGTCCTGGGGAGCTTTCTTT. It yields the protein CASSVEPGSWGAFF. The chain links TRBV5-1 to TRBJ1-1, with TRBD1 as a possible D gene (5 bases). Trimming shortened V by 4 bases and J by 10 bases, and 20 bases separated the two germline ends. The CDR3 runs 14 residues. Germline V gene lookup returns CDR1 SGHRS and CDR2 YFSETQ.